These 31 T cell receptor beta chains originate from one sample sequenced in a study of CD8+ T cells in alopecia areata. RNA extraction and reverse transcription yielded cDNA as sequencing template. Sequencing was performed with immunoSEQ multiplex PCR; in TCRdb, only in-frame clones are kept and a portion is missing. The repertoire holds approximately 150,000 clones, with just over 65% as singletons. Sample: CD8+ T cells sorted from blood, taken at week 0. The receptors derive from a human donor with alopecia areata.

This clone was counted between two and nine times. Here the CDR3 reads CASRAQGYEQYF. In DNA, the CDR3 is TGCGCCAGCAGAGCACAGGGCTACGAGCAGTACTTC. This sequence joins TRBV10-2 and TRBJ2-7, with D possibly matching TRBD1 (6 bases). The ends were cut back, 6 bases at V and 3 bases at J, with 9 bases in the middle. The CDR3 runs 12 residues. Germline CDR1 and CDR2: WSHSY and SAAADI.

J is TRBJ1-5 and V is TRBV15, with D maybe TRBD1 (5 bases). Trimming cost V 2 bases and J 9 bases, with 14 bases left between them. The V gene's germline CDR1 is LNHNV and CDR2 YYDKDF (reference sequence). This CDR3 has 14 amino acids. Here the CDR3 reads CATSRLRGSTPQHF. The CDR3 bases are TGTGCCACCAGCAGACTGCGGGGGTCTACGCCCCAGCATTTT.

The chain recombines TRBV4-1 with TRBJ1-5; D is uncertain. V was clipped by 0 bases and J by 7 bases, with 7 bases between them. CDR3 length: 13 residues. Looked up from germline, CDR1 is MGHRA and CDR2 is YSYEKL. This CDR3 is CASSQDLGQPQHF. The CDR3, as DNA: TGCGCCAGCAGCCAAGACCTTGGACAGCCCCAGCATTTT.

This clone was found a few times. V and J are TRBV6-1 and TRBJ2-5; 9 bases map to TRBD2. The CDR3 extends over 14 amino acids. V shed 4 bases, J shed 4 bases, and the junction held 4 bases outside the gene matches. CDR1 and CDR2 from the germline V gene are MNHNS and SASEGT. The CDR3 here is CASSAGTSPETQYF. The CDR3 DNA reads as TGTGCCAGCAGTGCCGGGACTAGCCCAGAGACCCAGTACTTC.

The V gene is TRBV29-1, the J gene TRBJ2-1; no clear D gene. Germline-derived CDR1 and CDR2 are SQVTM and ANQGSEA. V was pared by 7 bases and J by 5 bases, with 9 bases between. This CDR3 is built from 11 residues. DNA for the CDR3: TGCAGCGGGAGCAAAAACAATGAGCAGTTCTTC. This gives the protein CSGSKNNEQFF.

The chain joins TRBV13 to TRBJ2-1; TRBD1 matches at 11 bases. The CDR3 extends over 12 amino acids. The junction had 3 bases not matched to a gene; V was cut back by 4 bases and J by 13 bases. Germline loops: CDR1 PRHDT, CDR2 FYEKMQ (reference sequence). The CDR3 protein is CASSSGTGGQFF. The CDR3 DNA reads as TGTGCCAGCAGCTCCGGGACAGGGGGACAGTTCTTC.

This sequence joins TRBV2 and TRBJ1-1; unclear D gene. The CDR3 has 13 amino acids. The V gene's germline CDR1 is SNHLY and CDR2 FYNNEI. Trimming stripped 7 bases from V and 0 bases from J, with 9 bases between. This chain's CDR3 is CASKARMNTEAFF. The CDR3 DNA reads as TGTGCCAGCAAGGCAAGAATGAACACTGAAGCTTTCTTT.

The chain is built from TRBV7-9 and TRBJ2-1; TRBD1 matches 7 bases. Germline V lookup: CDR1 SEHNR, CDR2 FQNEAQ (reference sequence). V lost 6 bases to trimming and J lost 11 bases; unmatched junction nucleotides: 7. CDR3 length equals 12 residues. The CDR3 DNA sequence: TGTGCCAGCAGTTTGAAGGGACAGAAGCAGTTCTTC. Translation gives CASSLKGQKQFF. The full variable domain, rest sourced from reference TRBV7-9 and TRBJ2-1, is DTGVSQNPRHKITKRGQNVTFRCDPISEHNRLYWYRQTLGQGPEFLTYFQNEAQLEKSRLLSDRFSAERPKGSFSTLEIQRTEQGDSAMYLCASSLKGQKQFFGPGTRLTVL.

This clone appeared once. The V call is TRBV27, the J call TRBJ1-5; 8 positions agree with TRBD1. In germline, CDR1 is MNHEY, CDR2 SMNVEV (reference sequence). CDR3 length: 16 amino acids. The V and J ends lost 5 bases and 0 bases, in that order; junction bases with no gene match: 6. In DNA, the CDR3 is TGTGCCAGCAGTGTGACAGGGGAGGATAGCAATCAGCCCCAGCATTTT. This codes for CASSVTGEDSNQPQHF.

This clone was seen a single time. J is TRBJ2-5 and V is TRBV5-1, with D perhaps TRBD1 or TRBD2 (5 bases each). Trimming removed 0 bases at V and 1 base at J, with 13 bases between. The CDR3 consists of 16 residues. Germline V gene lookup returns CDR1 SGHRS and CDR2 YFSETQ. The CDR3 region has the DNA TGCGCCAGCAGCTTGGTTGTCGAGGGACCCCAAGAGACCCAGTACTTC. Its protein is CASSLVVEGPQETQYF. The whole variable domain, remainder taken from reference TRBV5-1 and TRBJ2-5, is KAGVTQTPRYLIKTRGQQVTLSCSPISGHRSVSWYQQTPGQGLQFLFEYFSETQRNKGNFPGRFSGRQFSNSRSEMNVSTLELGDSALYLCASSLVVEGPQETQYFGPGTRLLVL.

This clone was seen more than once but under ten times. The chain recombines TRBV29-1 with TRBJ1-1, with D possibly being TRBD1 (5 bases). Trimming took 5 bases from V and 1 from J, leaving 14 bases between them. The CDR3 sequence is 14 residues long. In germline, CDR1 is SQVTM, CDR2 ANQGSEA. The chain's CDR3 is CSVQPGTSNTEAFF. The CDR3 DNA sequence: TGCAGCGTTCAACCCGGGACCTCGAACACTGAAGCTTTCTTT. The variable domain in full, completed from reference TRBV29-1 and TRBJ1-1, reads SAVISQKPSRDICQRGTSLTIQCQVDSQVTMMFWYRQQPGQSLTLIATANQGSEATYESGFVIDKFPISRPNLTFSTLTVSNMSPEDSSIYLCSVQPGTSNTEAFFGQGTRLTVV.

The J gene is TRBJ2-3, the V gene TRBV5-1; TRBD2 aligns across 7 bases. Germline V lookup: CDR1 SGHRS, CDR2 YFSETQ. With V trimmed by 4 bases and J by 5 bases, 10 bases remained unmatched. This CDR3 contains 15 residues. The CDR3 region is CASSQKGSGLDTQYF. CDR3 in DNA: TGCGCCAGCAGCCAAAAAGGTAGCGGGTTAGATACGCAGTATTTT.

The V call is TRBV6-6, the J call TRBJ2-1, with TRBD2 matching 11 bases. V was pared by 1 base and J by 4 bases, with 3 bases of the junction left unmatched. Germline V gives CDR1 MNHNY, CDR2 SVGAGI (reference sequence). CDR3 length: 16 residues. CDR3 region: CASSYFSSGGYNEQFF. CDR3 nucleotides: TGTGCCAGCAGTTACTTCTCTAGCGGGGGGTACAATGAGCAGTTCTTC.

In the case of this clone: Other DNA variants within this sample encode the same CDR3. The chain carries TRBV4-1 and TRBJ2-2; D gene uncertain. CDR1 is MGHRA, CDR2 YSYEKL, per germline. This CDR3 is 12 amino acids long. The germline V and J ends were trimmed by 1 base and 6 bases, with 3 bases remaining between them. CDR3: CASSQVPGELFF. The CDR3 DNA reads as TGCGCCAGCAGCCAAGTTCCCGGGGAGCTGTTTTTT.

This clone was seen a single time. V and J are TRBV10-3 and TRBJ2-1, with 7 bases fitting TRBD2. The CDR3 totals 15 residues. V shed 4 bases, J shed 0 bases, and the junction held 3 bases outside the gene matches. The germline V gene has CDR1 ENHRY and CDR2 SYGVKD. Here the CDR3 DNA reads TGTGCCATCAGTGGGACTAGGAGCTCCTACAATGAGCAGTTCTTC. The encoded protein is CAISGTRSSYNEQFF.

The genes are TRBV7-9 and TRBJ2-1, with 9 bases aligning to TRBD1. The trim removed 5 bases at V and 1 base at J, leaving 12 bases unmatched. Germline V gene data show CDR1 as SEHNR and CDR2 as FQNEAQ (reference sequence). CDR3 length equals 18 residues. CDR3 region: CASSPSGLGQGSYNEQFF. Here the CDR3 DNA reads TGTGCCAGCAGCCCTAGTGGGCTGGGACAGGGATCCTACAATGAGCAGTTCTTC.

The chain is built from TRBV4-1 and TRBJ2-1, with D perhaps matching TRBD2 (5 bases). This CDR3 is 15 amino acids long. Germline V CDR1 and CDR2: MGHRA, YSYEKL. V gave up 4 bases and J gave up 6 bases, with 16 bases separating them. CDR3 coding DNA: TGCGCCAGCAGCCCATCGATATCGGGGAGCAATGAGCAGTTCTTC. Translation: CASSPSISGSNEQFF.

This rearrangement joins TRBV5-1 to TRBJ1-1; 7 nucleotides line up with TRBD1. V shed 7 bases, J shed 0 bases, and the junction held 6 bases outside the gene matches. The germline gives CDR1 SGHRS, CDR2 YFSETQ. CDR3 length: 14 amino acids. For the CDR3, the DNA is TGCGCCAGCGCTGGGGACAGTATGAACACTGAAGCTTTCTTT. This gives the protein CASAGDSMNTEAFF.

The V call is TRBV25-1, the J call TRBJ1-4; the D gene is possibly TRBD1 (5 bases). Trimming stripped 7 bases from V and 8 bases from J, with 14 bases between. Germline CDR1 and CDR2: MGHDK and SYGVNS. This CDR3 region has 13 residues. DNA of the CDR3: TGTGCCAGCACCGGACCGAGGGGCGAAAAACTGTTTTTT. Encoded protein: CASTGPRGEKLFF.

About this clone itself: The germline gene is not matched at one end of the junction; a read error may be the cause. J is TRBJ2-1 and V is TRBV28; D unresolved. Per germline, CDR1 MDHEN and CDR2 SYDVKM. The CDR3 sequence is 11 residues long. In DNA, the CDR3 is TGTGCCAGCAGTTTGGGCGAAGAGCGGTTCTTC. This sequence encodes CASSLGEERFF.

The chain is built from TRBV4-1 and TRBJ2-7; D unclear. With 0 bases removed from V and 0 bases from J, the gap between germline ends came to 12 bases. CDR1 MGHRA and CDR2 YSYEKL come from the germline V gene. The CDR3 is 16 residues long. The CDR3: CASSQEVPLASYEQYF. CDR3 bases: TGCGCCAGCAGCCAAGAAGTGCCCCTGGCCTCCTACGAGCAGTACTTC.

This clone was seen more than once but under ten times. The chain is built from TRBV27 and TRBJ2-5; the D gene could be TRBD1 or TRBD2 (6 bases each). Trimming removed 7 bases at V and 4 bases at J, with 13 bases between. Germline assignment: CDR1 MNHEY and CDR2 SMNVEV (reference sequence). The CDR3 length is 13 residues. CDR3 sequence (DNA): TGTGCCAGCAATCCGGGGGCAGGAGAGACCCAGTACTTC. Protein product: CASNPGAGETQYF.

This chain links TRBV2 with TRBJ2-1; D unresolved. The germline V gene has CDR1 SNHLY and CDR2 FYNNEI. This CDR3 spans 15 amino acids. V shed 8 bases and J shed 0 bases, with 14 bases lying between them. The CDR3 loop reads CASPPPRSSYNEQFF. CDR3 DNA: TGTGCCAGCCCCCCGCCCAGGAGCTCCTACAATGAGCAGTTCTTC.

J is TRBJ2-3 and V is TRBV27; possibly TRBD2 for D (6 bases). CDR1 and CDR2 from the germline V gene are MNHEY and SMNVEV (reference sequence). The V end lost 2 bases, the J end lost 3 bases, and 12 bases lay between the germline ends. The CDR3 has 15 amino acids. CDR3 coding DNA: TGTGCCAGCAGTTTAATTTCGGCGGGGACAGATACGCAGTATTTT. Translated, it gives CASSLISAGTDTQYF.

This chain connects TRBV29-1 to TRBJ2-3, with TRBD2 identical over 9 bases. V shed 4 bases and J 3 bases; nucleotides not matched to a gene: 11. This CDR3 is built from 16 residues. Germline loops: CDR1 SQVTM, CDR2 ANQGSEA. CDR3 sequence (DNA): TGCAGCGTTGGGCGGCTAGCGGGGAGGGAGACAGATACGCAGTATTTT. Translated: CSVGRLAGRETDTQYF.

CDR3 amino acids: CASSHRRPGYGYTF. The CDR3 nucleotides read TGCGCCAGCAGCCATCGCCGACCGGGCTATGGCTACACCTTC. The rearrangement uses TRBV4-1 and TRBJ1-2, with D hard to call. CDR1 is MGHRA, CDR2 YSYEKL, per germline. CDR3 length: 14 residues. Trimming took 3 bases from V and 4 from J, leaving 12 bases between them.

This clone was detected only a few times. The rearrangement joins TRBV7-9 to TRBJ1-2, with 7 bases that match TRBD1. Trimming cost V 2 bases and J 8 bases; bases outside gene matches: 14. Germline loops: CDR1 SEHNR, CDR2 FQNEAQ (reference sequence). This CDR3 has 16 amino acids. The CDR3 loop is CASSLLKEGTAGGYTF. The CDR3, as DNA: TGTGCCAGCAGCTTATTAAAGGAGGGGACAGCCGGAGGCTACACCTTC.

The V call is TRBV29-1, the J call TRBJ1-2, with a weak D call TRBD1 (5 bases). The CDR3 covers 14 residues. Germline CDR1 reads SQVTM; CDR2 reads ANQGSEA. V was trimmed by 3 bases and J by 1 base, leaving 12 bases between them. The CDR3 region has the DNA TGCAGCGTTGAGGTCGGCGGGGGTAACTATGGCTACACCTTC. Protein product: CSVEVGGGNYGYTF.

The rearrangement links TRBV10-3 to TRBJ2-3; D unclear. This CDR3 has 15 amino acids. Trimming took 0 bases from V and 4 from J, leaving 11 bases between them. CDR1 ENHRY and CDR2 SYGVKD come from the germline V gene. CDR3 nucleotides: TGTGCCATCAGTGAGTCCAGTGTGGGGTCAGATACGCAGTATTTT. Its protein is CAISESSVGSDTQYF.

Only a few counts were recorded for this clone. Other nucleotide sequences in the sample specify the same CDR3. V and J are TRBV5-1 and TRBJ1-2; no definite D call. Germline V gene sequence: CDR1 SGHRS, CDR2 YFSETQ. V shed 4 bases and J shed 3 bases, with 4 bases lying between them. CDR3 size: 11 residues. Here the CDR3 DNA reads TGCGCCAGCAGCGGTGACTATGGCTACACCTTC. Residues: CASSGDYGYTF.

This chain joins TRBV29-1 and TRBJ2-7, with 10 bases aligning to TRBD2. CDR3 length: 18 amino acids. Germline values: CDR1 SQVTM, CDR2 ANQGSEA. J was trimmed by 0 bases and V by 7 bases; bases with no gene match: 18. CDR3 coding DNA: TGCAGCGCCCGACTTAGGGCTAGCGGGGGCCGAAGCTCCTACGAGCAGTACTTC. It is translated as CSARLRASGGRSSYEQYF.